This TCR beta chain was captured by sequencing in a study of control samples from healthy donors and cancer patients. TCRdb's copy holds only in-frame clones and misses some; the assay was immunoSEQ multiplex PCR. The sample shows under 65,000 clones, around 87% of them seen only once. CDR3 length equals 14 residues. Germline CDR1 and CDR2: SGHAT and FQDESV (reference sequence). Trimming left V 5 bases short and J 4 bases short, with 14 bases between. The V and J genes are TRBV11-1 and TRBJ2-5; unclear D gene. The clonotype originates from a woman in her sixties with lung cancer. The sample consisted of PBMCs. In DNA form, the CDR3 reads TGTGCCAGCAGCCTCGGCCTCCGAGGAGAGACCCAGTACTTC. It is translated as CASSLGLRGETQYF. The full variable domain, its missing parts supplied by reference TRBV11-1 and TRBJ2-5, is EAEVAQSPRYKITEKSQAVAFWCDPISGHATLYWYRQILGQGPELLVQFQDESVVDDSQLPKDRFSAERLKGVDSTLKIQPAELGDSAMYLCASSLGLRGETQYFGPGTRLLVL.